Following are 26 T cell receptor beta chains from one sample sequenced in a study of blood T cell repertoires in COVID-19. Clones were read by immunoSEQ multiplex PCR, and TCRdb kept only the in-frame ones, dropping some. The table lists hundreds of thousands of clones, roughly 88% of them singletons. Sequenced: PBMCs or T cells enriched from blood (not recorded which). These receptors were obtained from a woman in her twenties or thirties who had recovered from COVID-19.

The chain recombines TRBV12-5 with TRBJ1-1; D is unresolved. V dropped 0 bases and J dropped 6 bases, with 14 bases sitting between them. The CDR3 runs 15 residues. Germline V gene data show CDR1 as LGHNT and CDR2 as FRNRAP. CDR3 in DNA: TGTGCTAGTGGTTTGGTGTCGTCGGGAAAGGCTGAAGCTTTCTTT. Protein: CASGLVSSGKAEAFF. The variable domain in full, completed from reference TRBV12-5 and TRBJ1-1, reads DARVTQTPRHKVTEMGQEVTMRCQPILGHNTVFWYRQTMMQGLELLAYFRNRAPLDDSGMPKDRFSAEMPDATLATLKIQPSEPRDSAVYFCASGLVSSGKAEAFFGQGTRLTVV.

The gene calls are TRBV4-1 and TRBJ1-1; perhaps TRBD1 as D (5 bases). This CDR3 region has 16 residues. Germline CDR1 reads MGHRA; CDR2 reads YSYEKL. Trimming shortened V by 0 bases and J by 6 bases, and 17 bases separated the two germline ends. The CDR3 is CASSQDPNRLNPEAFF. The CDR3 coding sequence is TGCGCCAGCAGCCAAGATCCGAACAGGTTAAATCCTGAAGCTTTCTTT.

V and J are TRBV29-1 and TRBJ2-7; 9 bases are shared with TRBD2. Trimming at V came to 0 bases and at J to 0 bases, leaving 9 bases not matched to a gene. The CDR3 has 17 residues. Germline CDR1 and CDR2: SQVTM and ANQGSEA. For the CDR3, the DNA is TGCAGCGTTGAAGATCAAACTAGCGGGCTTAGCTCCTACGAGCAGTACTTC. It is translated as CSVEDQTSGLSSYEQYF.

The chain combines TRBV18 with TRBJ1-5; 10 bases match TRBD1. The CDR3 covers 17 residues. The V segment lost 4 bases and the J segment 3 bases; nucleotides outside the gene matches: 9. The germline CDR1 and CDR2 sequences are KGHSH and LQKENI. Here the CDR3 reads CASSQRDRGPTNQPQHF. In DNA form, the CDR3 reads TGTGCCAGCTCACAAAGGGACAGGGGCCCTACCAATCAGCCCCAGCATTTT.

CDR3 nucleotide sequence: TGTGCCAGCAGCTTAGGAGATTGGAGCGGGGAGCTGTTTTTT. The encoded protein is CASSLGDWSGELFF. The rearrangement uses TRBV7-9 and TRBJ2-2, with no clear D. CDR1 SEHNR and CDR2 FQNEAQ come from the germline V gene (reference sequence). The CDR3 runs to 14 residues. Trimming removed 1 base from V and 7 bases from J, with 10 bases in between.

J is TRBJ1-1 and V is TRBV3-1 (or the pseudogene TRBV3-2); 10 bases agree with TRBD1. With 7 bases clipped from V and 6 bases from J, the junction kept 8 bases outside the gene matches. The CDR3 contains 14 residues. The germline gives CDR1 LGHDT, CDR2 YNNKEL (reference sequence). CDR3 nucleotide sequence: TGTGCCAGCACCCAGGGACAGGGGCTATCTGAAGCTTTCTTT. Its translation: CASTQGQGLSEAFF.

The rearrangement uses TRBV5-1 and TRBJ1-1, with D tentatively TRBD1 (6 bases). Germline V lookup: CDR1 SGHRS, CDR2 YFSETQ. The CDR3 is 17 residues long. The V and J ends lost 4 bases and 1 base respectively, with 20 bases between them. CDR3: CASSTRPGGAGNTEAFF. CDR3 nucleotides: TGCGCCAGCAGCACACGCCCGGGGGGGGCGGGGAACACTGAAGCTTTCTTT.

CDR3 residues: CASSLASPAFLEGNEQFF. The CDR3 coding sequence is TGTGCCAGCAGCTTAGCTTCCCCCGCTTTTTTAGAGGGCAATGAGCAGTTCTTC. This chain links TRBV7-2 with TRBJ2-1; perhaps TRBD2 as D (5 bases). The V end was cut by 0 bases, the J end by 6 bases, with 21 bases between. This CDR3 is 18 amino acids long. The germline V gene encodes CDR1 SGHTA and CDR2 FQGNSA.

V is TRBV5-5 and J is TRBJ2-5, with TRBD2 as a possible D gene (5 bases). The V gene's germline CDR1 is SGHKS and CDR2 YYEKEE (reference sequence). CDR3 size: 13 residues. Deletions cut 0 bases from V and 4 bases from J, with 7 bases between. CDR3 in DNA: TGTGCCAGCAGCTTGGCGGGAATAGAGACCCAGTACTTC. Translating it yields CASSLAGIETQYF.

This clone occurred once. The V call is TRBV25-1, the J call TRBJ2-7, with D possibly matching TRBD1 (6 bases). Germline CDR1 reads MGHDK; CDR2 reads SYGVNS. V was clipped by 4 bases and J by 2 bases, with 9 bases between them. The CDR3 runs 13 residues. CDR3 DNA: TGTGCCAGCAGTGTAGGGACAACCTACGAGCAGTACTTC. Its translation is CASSVGTTYEQYF.

Notes on this clone: An end of the junction does not agree with germline; a read error may underlie this. The V and J genes are TRBV7-3 and TRBJ2-2; D might be TRBD2 (6 bases). The germline V gene has CDR1 SGHTA and CDR2 FQGTGA. There are 16 residues in the CDR3. The CDR3 protein is CASSLSLAFNSGELFF. CDR3 sequence (DNA): TGTGCCAGCAGCTTAAGCCTAGCGTTTAACAGCGGGGAGCTGTTTTTT.

This sequence joins TRBV27 and TRBJ2-3; perhaps TRBD2 as D (6 bases). The CDR3 consists of 14 residues. V was shortened by 5 bases and J by 1 base, with 10 bases between the two germline ends. CDR1 and CDR2 from the germline V gene are MNHEY and SMNVEV (reference sequence). For the CDR3, the DNA is TGTGCCAGCAGTCCGGGACTGGGCACAGATACGCAGTATTTT. This codes for CASSPGLGTDTQYF.

The CDR3 spells CASQRGTSNTGELFF. The CDR3 DNA is TGTGCCAGCCAACGTGGGACTTCGAACACCGGGGAGCTGTTTTTT. The genes are TRBV27 and TRBJ2-2; TRBD2 is a possible D gene (6 bases). Looked up from germline, CDR1 is MNHEY and CDR2 is SMNVEV (reference sequence). The CDR3 has 15 amino acids. Between the trimmed V and J ends, which lost 8 bases and 0 bases, there was a span of 13 bases.

The V gene is TRBV28, the J gene TRBJ1-3, with D tentatively TRBD1 (6 bases). The CDR3 covers 13 residues. Trimming left V 7 bases short and J 4 bases short, with 11 bases between. The germline gives CDR1 MDHEN, CDR2 SYDVKM. The CDR3 region is CASMGQNGNTIYF. For the CDR3, the DNA is TGTGCCAGCATGGGACAAAACGGAAACACCATATATTTT.

This chain connects TRBV10-3 to TRBJ2-5; 7 bases align to TRBD2. Per germline, CDR1 ENHRY and CDR2 SYGVKD. The CDR3 loop spans 15 amino acids. V dropped 5 bases and J dropped 4; count of bases not matched to a gene: 10. Written as DNA, the CDR3 is TGTGCCATCAGTCCCAGATGGGAGGGAGTAGAGACCCAGTACTTC. This sequence encodes CAISPRWEGVETQYF.

The rearrangement uses TRBV9 and TRBJ1-2, with 8 bases fitting TRBD1. V lost 4 bases to trimming and J lost 5 bases; unmatched junction nucleotides: 10. Germline V CDR1 and CDR2: SGDLS, YYNGEE. There are 15 residues in the CDR3. The CDR3 DNA sequence: TGTGCCAGCAGCCCCAACGGACAGGGTAATTATGGCTACACCTTC. Its translation: CASSPNGQGNYGYTF.

V usage is TRBV7-8 and J usage is TRBJ1-2; D is uncertain. Germline V CDR1 and CDR2: SGHVS, FQNEAQ. Trimming cost V 4 bases and J 4 bases, with 16 bases left between them. The CDR3 sequence is 15 residues long. CDR3 bases: TGTGCCAGCAGCTCCGTCCCTGGGGAGGTCTATGGCTACACCTTC. Amino acids: CASSSVPGEVYGYTF.

The chain is built from TRBV7-2 and TRBJ1-2; D is perhaps TRBD1 (6 bases). The CDR3 spans 13 residues. With 5 bases removed from V and 4 bases from J, the gap between germline ends came to 11 bases. The germline gives CDR1 SGHTA, CDR2 FQGNSA. In DNA, the CDR3 is TGTGCCAGCAGCCCCCAACAGGGCTATGGCTACACCTTC. The encoded protein is CASSPQQGYGYTF.

The chain joins TRBV9 to TRBJ1-2, with 7 bases lining up with TRBD1. The CDR3 is 14 residues long. Germline V gene lookup returns CDR1 SGDLS and CDR2 YYNGEE. The V segment lost 4 bases and the J segment 8 bases; nucleotides outside the gene matches: 11. The CDR3 DNA reads TGTGCCAGCAGCACCCTCCAGGGGGTCGGCGGCTACACCTTC. Residues: CASSTLQGVGGYTF.

The rearrangement links TRBV27 to TRBJ1-2; no firm D call. Trimming took off 7 bases at V and 2 bases at J, with 17 bases between the two ends. This CDR3 comprises 15 residues. Germline V lookup: CDR1 MNHEY, CDR2 SMNVEV (reference sequence). CDR3 sequence reads: CASTPTTGGNYGYTF. As DNA, the CDR3 is TGTGCCAGCACCCCCACGACTGGAGGGAACTATGGCTACACCTTC.

This clone showed up just a few times. The chain has TRBV7-3 and TRBJ2-5; TRBD2 agrees at 8 bases. Per the germline V gene, CDR1 is SGHTA and CDR2 is FQGTGA. Trimming cost V 5 bases and J 9 bases; bases outside gene matches: 11. The CDR3 is 14 amino acids. The CDR3 sequence is CASSPSGPLGAQYF. In DNA, the CDR3 is TGTGCCAGCAGCCCTAGCGGGCCCCTTGGGGCCCAGTACTTC. Together with reference TRBV7-3 and TRBJ2-5, the CDR3 gives the full variable domain: GAGVSQTPSNKVTEKGKYVELRCDPISGHTALYWYRQSLGQGPEFLIYFQGTGAADDSGLPNDRFFAVRPEGSVSTLKIQRTERGDSAVYLCASSPSGPLGAQYFGPGTRLLVL.

The chain combines TRBV11-2 with TRBJ2-7; 7 bases align to TRBD2. This CDR3 has 15 residues. V shed 4 bases, J shed 3 bases, and the junction held 9 bases outside the gene matches. CDR1 and CDR2 from the germline V gene are SGHAT and FQNNGV. CDR3 sequence (DNA): TGTGCCAGCAGCTCGTCTAGCGGCGAATACTACGAGCAGTACTTC. Its protein product is CASSSSSGEYYEQYF.

The chain carries TRBV3-1 (or the pseudogene TRBV3-2) and TRBJ2-1, with a tentative D call TRBD2 (6 bases). This CDR3 has 13 residues. Germline V CDR1 and CDR2: LGHDT, YNNKEL (reference sequence). V lost 1 base and J lost 9, with 10 bases in between. CDR3 in DNA: TGTGCCAGCAGCCAAGTAGCGGCGGCTGAGCAGTTCTTC. As protein: CASSQVAAAEQFF.

This chain links TRBV9 with TRBJ1-2; weak D call: TRBD1 (5 bases). Germline assignment: CDR1 SGDLS and CDR2 YYNGEE. The length of the CDR3 is 15 residues. V lost 0 bases and J lost 6, with 15 bases in between. In DNA, the CDR3 is TGTGCCAGCAGCGTAGACCTTAATGGGGCGGATGGCTACACCTTC. Its translation: CASSVDLNGADGYTF.

The gene calls are TRBV15 and TRBJ2-7, with 8 bases lining up with TRBD1. With 4 bases clipped from V and 3 bases from J, the junction kept 8 bases outside the gene matches. Germline lookup yields CDR1 LNHNV and CDR2 YYDKDF (reference sequence). This CDR3 is 15 amino acids long. CDR3 amino acids: CATSIGGQGSYEQYF. In DNA form, the CDR3 reads TGTGCCACCAGCATAGGTGGACAGGGCAGCTACGAGCAGTACTTC. The full variable domain, completed using reference TRBV15 and TRBJ2-7, is DAMVIQNPRYQVTQFGKPVTLSCSQTLNHNVMYWYQQKSSQAPKLLFHYYDKDFNNEADTPDNFQSRRPNTSFCFLDIRSPGLGDTAMYLCATSIGGQGSYEQYFGPGTRLTVT.

The rearrangement links TRBV5-4 to TRBJ2-3; D possibly corresponds to TRBD2 (6 bases). V lost 0 bases and J lost 4, with 12 bases in between. CDR3 length equals 15 residues. Germline lookup yields CDR1 SGHNT and CDR2 YYREEE (reference sequence). The DNA for the CDR3 is TGTGCCAGCAGCTTGGATTTGCGGGATGCAGATACGCAGTATTTT. Protein sequence: CASSLDLRDADTQYF. Full variable domain (missing parts from reference TRBV5-4 and TRBJ2-3): ETGVTQSPTHLIKTRGQQVTLRCSSQSGHNTVSWYQQALGQGPQFIFQYYREEENGRGNFPPRFSGLQFPNYSSELNVNALELDDSALYLCASSLDLRDADTQYFGPGTRLTVL.